The rows below give T cell receptor beta chains drawn from one sample of a study of cytomegalovirus exposure and HLA in healthy donors. The assay was immunoSEQ multiplex PCR, and TCRdb's table has in-frame clones only and misses some. The sample consists of just over 150,000 clones, 80% to 90% of them appearing once. The sample comprised PBMCs. These receptors came from a woman aged 18 to 35 in good health and CMV-seronegative. The CDR3 runs from the conserved cysteine through the conserved F or W. D genes are given only for firm matches. A clone size is listed for some rows: how often the clone was seen (once, few, many), or a class if it is expanded.

>TRBJ1-3|NA|TRBV5-1|NA
CASSPTGLSSGNTIYF
TGCGCCAGCAGCCCTACAGGGCTAAGCTCTGGAAACACCATATATTTT
>TRBJ2-2|few|TRBV15|TRBD2
CATSRETSGLDTGELFF
TGTGCCACCAGCAGGGAGACTAGCGGGTTAGACACCGGGGAGCTGTTTTTT
>TRBJ2-2|NA|TRBV9|NA
CASSPGVTNTGELFF
TGTGCCAGCAGCCCGGGAGTGACGAACACCGGGGAGCTGTTTTTT
>TRBJ1-2|NA|TRBV4-2|TRBD1
CASSPGTGNYGYTF
TGTGCCAGCAGCCCCGGGACAGGGAACTATGGCTACACCTTC
>TRBJ1-4|NA|TRBV5-1|NA
CASSLVSEVSDEKLFF
TGCGCCAGCAGCTTGGTATCCGAGGTCTCTGATGAAAAACTGTTTTTT
>TRBJ2-3|NA|TRBV27|TRBD1
CASSPRTGFGTQYF
TGTGCCAGCAGTCCCCGGACAGGGTTTGGTACGCAGTATTTT
>TRBJ2-7|NA|TRBV6-5|TRBD1
CASSYSSRDRYEQYF
TGTGCCAGCAGTTACTCGTCCCGGGACAGATACGAGCAGTACTTC
>TRBJ2-2|NA|TRBV6-5|NA
CASSYDTPNTGELFF
TGTGCCAGCAGTTATGACACCCCGAACACCGGGGAGCTGTTTTTT
>TRBJ1-1|NA|TRBV6-4|TRBD1
CASVDKGARSTEAFF
TGTGCCAGCGTGGACAAGGGGGCGAGGAGCACTGAAGCTTTCTTT
>TRBJ2-7|NA|TRBV9|TRBD1
CASSVDDRGYEQYF
TGTGCCAGCAGCGTAGACGACAGGGGCTACGAGCAGTACTTC
>TRBJ2-7|once|TRBV5-5|NA
CASSRPSETYEQYF
TGTGCCAGCAGCCGACCGAGCGAGACCTACGAGCAGTACTTC
>TRBJ2-7|NA|TRBV6-6|TRBD1
CASSGWDRPTYEQYF
TGTGCCAGCAGTGGATGGGACAGGCCTACCTACGAGCAGTACTTC
>TRBJ2-3|NA|TRBV7-8|TRBD2
CASSPSGSGTDTQYF
TGTGCCAGCAGCCCCAGCGGGAGTGGAACAGATACGCAGTATTTT
>TRBJ2-1|NA|TRBV5-1|TRBD2
CASSTTSGGYNEQFF
TGCGCCAGCAGCACGACTAGCGGGGGGTACAATGAGCAGTTCTTC
>TRBJ2-7|NA|TRBV27|TRBD2
CASSSGTTYEQYF
TGTGCCAGCAGTTCTGGGACTACCTACGAGCAGTACTTC
>TRBJ2-7|NA|TRBV9|TRBD1
CASSVGTGNRYEQYF
TGTGCCAGCAGCGTAGGGACAGGGAATCGTTACGAGCAGTACTTC
>TRBJ2-5|NA|TRBV5-1|NA
CASRSSGDQETQYF
TGCGCCAGCAGAAGTTCCGGGGATCAAGAGACCCAGTACTTC
>TRBJ1-5|NA|TRBV6-1|NA
CASSEESQAGEKGNQPQHF
TGTGCCAGCAGTGAAGAGTCTCAGGCAGGGGAGAAAGGCAATCAGCCCCAGCATTTT
>TRBJ2-3|NA|TRBV6-4|NA
CASSDVASTDTQYF
TGTGCCAGCAGTGATGTAGCTAGTACAGATACGCAGTATTTT
>TRBJ2-2|NA|TRBV27|TRBD2
CASSTWGGTNTGELFF
TGTGCCAGCAGTACCTGGGGGGGGACGAACACCGGGGAGCTGTTTTTT
>TRBJ2-2|NA|TRBV27|NA
CASSLLANTGELFF
TGTGCCAGCAGTTTACTCGCGAACACCGGGGAGCTGTTTTTT
>TRBJ1-2|NA|TRBV5-1|TRBD1
CASRRDGTGYGYTF
TGCGCCAGCAGGAGGGACGGGACAGGCTATGGCTACACCTTC